What follows is one T cell receptor (beta chain) and its context. The data were obtained in a study of multiple sclerosis patients with progressive multifocal leukoencephalopathy. Germline CDR1 and CDR2: SQVTM and ANQGSEA. The CDR3 is 13 amino acids. V was trimmed by 3 bases and J by 9 bases, leaving 15 bases between them. Repertoires were generated with immunoSEQ multiplex PCR, while TCRdb's copy carries only in-frame clones and drops some. The data show under 30,000 clones, with roughly 86% seen just once and 1.5% held by the top ten. Regarding time point: roughly 6 months of natalizumab therapy. All PML patients were female, and all patients had earlier interferon beta.

This chain links TRBV29-1 with TRBJ2-1; D is undetermined. The sequenced sample was PBMCs, obtained from a patient treated with natalizumab. This receptor was taken from a human donor with multiple sclerosis. CDR3 protein: CSVDRRNFAEQFF. Here the CDR3 DNA reads TGCAGCGTTGATCGGCGGAATTTCGCTGAGCAGTTCTTC.